One sample yielded the 31 T cell receptor beta chains listed below, sequenced in a study of cytomegalovirus exposure and HLA in healthy donors. Primers: 60 Vbeta forward and 13 Jbeta reverse. Repertoires were generated with immunoSEQ multiplex PCR, while TCRdb's copy carries only in-frame clones and drops some. The sample has 140,000 to 150,000 clones; approximately 70% are singletons. Source material: PBMCs. These receptors all stem from a woman aged 55-75 years in good health and CMV-seropositive.

This clone has more than one count but fewer than ten. The chain has TRBV6-1 and TRBJ1-2; 8 bases fit TRBD1. J was trimmed by 8 bases and V by 6 bases; bases with no gene match: 11. Germline loops: CDR1 MNHNS, CDR2 SASEGT. The CDR3 extends over 14 amino acids. CDR3 amino acids: CASRPPGGFRGYTF. CDR3 sequence (DNA): TGTGCCAGCAGACCGCCAGGGGGCTTTAGGGGCTACACCTTC.

This clone was found once. The chain is built from TRBV4-1 and TRBJ2-5, with TRBD1 matching over 7 bases. Germline trimming cut 3 bases from V and 3 bases from J; bases unmatched to any gene: 10. This CDR3 region has 16 residues. CDR1 MGHRA and CDR2 YSYEKL come from the germline V gene. Written as DNA, the CDR3 is TGCGCCAGCAGCCACCAGGGGGATGGGCGAAAAGAGACCCAGTACTTC. Residues: CASSHQGDGRKETQYF.

In regard to this clone: The junction shows a germline mismatch at one end, possibly a read error. The rearrangement uses TRBV6-5 and TRBJ1-1; a weak D match, TRBD1 (6 bases). The CDR3 length is 14 residues. The germline gives CDR1 MNHEY, CDR2 SVGAGI. The CDR3 region is CVSSPPGGTLKAFF. The CDR3 region has the DNA TGTGTCAGCAGCCCCCCCGGGGGGACACTGAAGGCTTTCTTT.

V gene TRBV5-1 combines with J gene TRBJ2-2; 12 positions match TRBD2. CDR3 size: 18 residues. V shed 1 base and J 2 bases; nucleotides not matched to a gene: 6. The V gene's germline CDR1 is SGHRS and CDR2 YFSETQ. The CDR3 reads CASSLRLAGGPNTGELFF. The CDR3 nucleotides read TGCGCCAGCAGCTTGAGGCTAGCGGGAGGGCCAAACACCGGGGAGCTGTTTTTT.

This clone came up a few times. J is TRBJ1-2 and V is TRBV19; 8 bases map to TRBD1. The germline V gene has CDR1 LNHDA and CDR2 SQIVND (reference sequence). The CDR3 loop spans 14 amino acids. The V segment lost 4 bases and the J segment 4 bases; nucleotides outside the gene matches: 5. The CDR3 spells CASSRQGQPYGYTF. The DNA for the CDR3 is TGTGCCAGTAGTAGACAGGGGCAACCCTATGGCTACACCTTC. Full variable domain (missing parts from reference TRBV19 and TRBJ1-2): DGGITQSPKYLFRKEGQNVTLSCEQNLNHDAMYWYRQDPGQGLRLIYYSQIVNDFQKGDIAEGYSVSREKKESFPLTVTSAQKNPTAFYLCASSRQGQPYGYTFGSGTRLTVV.

The genes are TRBV20-1 and TRBJ1-1; D uncertain. V gave up 3 bases and J gave up 10 bases, with 12 bases separating them. The CDR3 loop spans 11 amino acids. The V gene's germline CDR1 is DFQATT and CDR2 SNEGSKA (reference sequence). CDR3 sequence: CSASSISRAFF. The CDR3 nucleotides are TGCAGTGCTAGTTCGATCTCGCGAGCTTTCTTT.

V usage is TRBV13 and J usage is TRBJ2-1; 15 bases line up with TRBD2. Trimming at V came to 3 bases and at J to 10 bases, leaving 4 bases not matched to a gene. Per the germline V gene, CDR1 is PRHDT and CDR2 is FYEKMQ (reference sequence). The CDR3 runs 15 residues. CDR3 sequence: CASSLGLAGGQEQFF. The CDR3 bases are TGTGCCAGCAGCTTGGGACTAGCGGGAGGACAAGAGCAGTTCTTC.

This chain uses TRBV11-2 with TRBJ2-7, with unresolved D. V shed 0 bases and J shed 3 bases, with 6 bases lying between them. The CDR3 loop spans 13 amino acids. Germline CDR1 and CDR2: SGHAT and FQNNGV. The CDR3 loop reads CASSLDNIYEQYF. For the CDR3, the DNA is TGTGCCAGCAGCTTAGACAACATCTACGAGCAGTACTTC.

This clone has only one observation. The V and J genes are TRBV5-1 and TRBJ2-7, with 7 bases that match TRBD1. The CDR3 contains 14 residues. CDR1 SGHRS and CDR2 YFSETQ come from the germline V gene. J gave up 4 bases and V 7 bases, and 11 bases lay outside the gene matches. This CDR3 reads CASAVLDREYEQYF. The CDR3 coding sequence is TGCGCCAGCGCTGTCCTCGACAGGGAATACGAGCAGTACTTC.

The chain carries TRBV5-1 and TRBJ2-1, with D possibly TRBD1 on 6 matching bases. The V end lost 4 bases, the J end lost 3 bases, and 14 bases lay between the germline ends. Germline V gene data show CDR1 as SGHRS and CDR2 as YFSETQ. This CDR3 has 15 amino acids. This CDR3 reads CASSNDRPLYNEQFF. CDR3 DNA sequence: TGCGCCAGCAGCAATGACAGGCCCCTCTACAATGAGCAGTTCTTC.

The V and J genes are TRBV6-1 and TRBJ1-2; 8 positions agree with TRBD1. Looked up from germline, CDR1 is MNHNS and CDR2 is SASEGT. Germline trimming cut 2 bases from V and 6 bases from J; bases unmatched to any gene: 2. This CDR3 contains 13 residues. The CDR3 sequence: CASSERGQDGYTF. Here the CDR3 DNA reads TGTGCCAGCAGTGAAAGGGGACAGGATGGCTACACCTTC.

This clone occurred a few times. This chain connects TRBV7-6 to TRBJ2-5; D gene uncertain. Trimming left V 5 bases short and J 2 bases short, with 12 bases between. Germline CDR1 reads SGHVS; CDR2 reads FNYEAQ. The CDR3 is made up of 14 amino acids. The CDR3: CASSPRVVQETQYF. The DNA of the CDR3 is TGTGCCAGCAGCCCCCGGGTAGTACAAGAGACCCAGTACTTC.

The rearrangement uses TRBV11-3 and TRBJ2-1; TRBD2 matches 15 bases. CDR1 SGHNT and CDR2 YENEEA come from the germline V gene. CDR3 length: 17 amino acids. V dropped 4 bases and J dropped 0; count of bases not matched to a gene: 1. Here the CDR3 reads CASSSGLAGGSYNEQFF. DNA for the CDR3: TGTGCCAGCAGCTCGGGACTAGCGGGAGGCTCCTACAATGAGCAGTTCTTC. The whole variable domain, filled in from reference TRBV11-3 and TRBJ2-1, reads EAGVVQSPRYKIIEKKQPVAFWCNPISGHNTLYWYLQNLGQGPELLIRYENEEAVDDSQLPKDRFSAERLKGVDSTLKIQPAELGDSAVYLCASSSGLAGGSYNEQFFGPGTRLTVL.

The CDR3 sequence: CASRRDRGGNQPQHF. The CDR3 bases are TGTGCCAGCAGGAGGGACAGGGGCGGCAATCAGCCCCAGCATTTT. This chain links TRBV6-1 with TRBJ1-5; TRBD1 matches at 10 bases. The CDR3 length is 15 residues. J was trimmed by 2 bases and V by 6 bases; bases with no gene match: 4. Germline CDR1 reads MNHNS; CDR2 reads SASEGT.

The chain recombines TRBV15 with TRBJ2-7; perhaps TRBD1 as D (5 bases). Deletions cut 1 base from V and 4 bases from J, with 8 bases between. The CDR3 length is 13 residues. Germline V gene lookup returns CDR1 LNHNV and CDR2 YYDKDF (reference sequence). CDR3 region: CATSRGRQYEQYF. CDR3 DNA: TGTGCCACCAGCAGAGGTAGACAGTACGAGCAGTACTTC. Supplemented by reference TRBV15 and TRBJ2-7, the full variable domain reads DAMVIQNPRYQVTQFGKPVTLSCSQTLNHNVMYWYQQKSSQAPKLLFHYYDKDFNNEADTPDNFQSRRPNTSFCFLDIRSPGLGDTAMYLCATSRGRQYEQYFGPGTRLTVT.

This clone has a handful of counts. The chain couples TRBV28 to TRBJ1-5; the D is unclear. CDR1 and CDR2 (germline): MDHEN, SYDVKM. The length of the CDR3 is 14 residues. V dropped 4 bases and J dropped 4 bases, with 11 bases sitting between them. This chain's CDR3 is CASSWGGSNQPQHF. CDR3 nucleotides: TGTGCCAGCAGTTGGGGAGGCTCAAATCAGCCCCAGCATTTT.

In its sample, this clone was seen once. The chain combines TRBV4-2 with TRBJ2-5; 11 bases are a match to TRBD1. Trimming removed 1 base from V and 5 bases from J; junction bases left unmatched: 3. From germline, CDR1 is LGHNA and CDR2 YNFKEQ. CDR3 length equals 15 residues. The DNA for the CDR3 is TGTGCCAGCAGCCAAGGGACAGGGGGCCGGGAGACCCAGTACTTC. Amino acids: CASSQGTGGRETQYF.

The chain carries TRBV15 and TRBJ1-5; D unresolved. The CDR3 consists of 15 residues. Germline loops: CDR1 LNHNV, CDR2 YYDKDF (reference sequence). Trimming removed 1 base from V and 3 bases from J, with 10 bases in between. The CDR3 here is CATSRGGGYNQPQHF. For the CDR3, the DNA is TGTGCCACCAGCAGAGGAGGAGGATACAATCAGCCCCAGCATTTT.

The chain uses TRBV28 and TRBJ1-2; 12 bases are shared with TRBD1. This CDR3 is built from 14 residues. Germline V gene lookup returns CDR1 MDHEN and CDR2 SYDVKM. Trimming at V came to 8 bases and at J to 2 bases, leaving 3 bases not matched to a gene. CDR3 protein: CASGGQGANYGYTF. DNA of the CDR3: TGTGCCAGCGGGGGACAGGGGGCCAACTATGGCTACACCTTC.

With respect to this clone: At one end the junction does not follow the germline gene, possibly because of a read error. The rearrangement uses TRBV7-7 and TRBJ2-5; weak D call: TRBD2 (7 bases). The CDR3 loop spans 15 amino acids. Germline CDR1 reads SSHAT; CDR2 reads FNYEAQ (reference sequence). The DNA of the CDR3 is TGTGCTAGCAGCTTGGGCGGGGGCATCCAAGAGACCCAGTACTTC. Translated, it gives CASSLGGGIQETQYF.

This clone was seen just once. The rearrangement joins TRBV19 to TRBJ1-3, with D possibly being TRBD1 (6 bases). Germline loops: CDR1 LNHDA, CDR2 SQIVND (reference sequence). The CDR3 has 15 amino acids. Between the trimmed V and J ends, which lost 6 bases and 4 bases, there was a span of 16 bases. The CDR3, as DNA: TGTGCCAGTAGCTTTAACAGGGACGGCGGAAACACCATATATTTT. It codes for CASSFNRDGGNTIYF.

The V call is TRBV5-1, the J call TRBJ2-7; 10 positions agree with TRBD2. Germline V gene sequence: CDR1 SGHRS, CDR2 YFSETQ. The CDR3 covers 16 residues. Germline trimming cut 2 bases from V and 3 bases from J; bases unmatched to any gene: 8. CDR3 DNA sequence: TGCGCCAGCAGCTTAAAATTAGCGGGGGGTTTCTACGAGCAGTACTTC. This codes for CASSLKLAGGFYEQYF. Full variable domain (outside the CDR3, taken from reference TRBV5-1 and TRBJ2-7): KAGVTQTPRYLIKTRGQQVTLSCSPISGHRSVSWYQQTPGQGLQFLFEYFSETQRNKGNFPGRFSGRQFSNSRSEMNVSTLELGDSALYLCASSLKLAGGFYEQYFGPGTRLTVT.

The V call is TRBV2, the J call TRBJ2-7; D ambiguous. With 6 bases removed from V and 11 bases from J, the gap between germline ends came to 14 bases. CDR3 length equals 11 residues. Germline-derived CDR1 and CDR2 are SNHLY and FYNNEI. CDR3 loop: CASRISLSEYF. DNA of the CDR3: TGTGCCAGCAGAATATCGCTCTCGGAGTACTTC. The whole variable domain, filled in from reference TRBV2 and TRBJ2-7, reads EPEVTQTPSHQVTQMGQEVILRCVPISNHLYFYWYRQILGQKVEFLVSFYNNEISEKSEIFDDQFSVERPDGSNFTLKIRSTKLEDSAMYFCASRISLSEYFGPGTRLTVT.

V gene TRBV28 combines with J gene TRBJ1-2; D perhaps matches TRBD1 (6 bases). V shed 3 bases and J shed 8 bases, with 19 bases lying between them. CDR1 and CDR2 from the germline V gene are MDHEN and SYDVKM. CDR3 length: 15 residues. The chain's CDR3 is CASSFRPPDRFGYTF. The CDR3 DNA is TGTGCCAGCAGTTTCCGCCCACCAGACAGGTTCGGCTACACCTTC.

This clone was recorded only once. The chain couples TRBV5-1 to TRBJ2-3; 15 bases map to TRBD2. CDR1 is SGHRS and CDR2 is YFSETQ in the germline V gene. This CDR3 comprises 19 residues. With V trimmed by 0 bases and J by 3 bases, 8 bases remained unmatched. The CDR3 reads CASSLARTSGRAITDTQYF. DNA for the CDR3: TGCGCCAGCAGCTTGGCCCGGACTAGCGGGAGGGCCATTACAGATACGCAGTATTTT.

The chain combines TRBV4-2 with TRBJ2-5, with TRBD2 identical over 11 bases. Germline lookup yields CDR1 LGHNA and CDR2 YNFKEQ. The CDR3 is 16 residues long. Trimming at V came to 1 base and at J to 4 bases, leaving 5 bases not matched to a gene. The CDR3 DNA reads as TGTGCCAGCAGCCAAGTAGCGGGAGGGCCCCCAGAGACCCAGTACTTC. Its protein product is CASSQVAGGPPETQYF.

The genes are TRBV2 and TRBJ1-2; TRBD1 is a possible D gene (5 bases). Trimming left V 7 bases short and J 6 bases short, with 9 bases between. This CDR3 comprises 11 residues. CDR1 is SNHLY, CDR2 FYNNEI, per germline. The CDR3 sequence is CASTQGNGYTF. CDR3 coding DNA: TGTGCCAGCACCCAGGGCAATGGCTACACCTTC. The full variable domain, its missing parts supplied by reference TRBV2 and TRBJ1-2, is EPEVTQTPSHQVTQMGQEVILRCVPISNHLYFYWYRQILGQKVEFLVSFYNNEISEKSEIFDDQFSVERPDGSNFTLKIRSTKLEDSAMYFCASTQGNGYTFGSGTRLTVV.

This chain joins TRBV30 and TRBJ1-1, with no clear D. CDR1 is GTSNPN and CDR2 is SVGIG in the germline V gene (reference sequence). The CDR3 extends over 11 amino acids. Trimming took 4 bases from V and 1 from J, leaving 4 bases between them. The CDR3: CAWIRNTEAFF. In nucleotides, the CDR3 is TGTGCCTGGATCCGGAACACTGAAGCTTTCTTT.

V and J are TRBV28 and TRBJ2-2, with 11 bases identical to TRBD2. From germline, CDR1 is MDHEN and CDR2 SYDVKM. With V trimmed by 6 bases and J by 5 bases, 8 bases remained unmatched. The CDR3 has 16 residues. CDR3 sequence (DNA): TGTGCCAGCAGCCGAACTAGCGGGAGCGGAACCGGGGAGCTGTTTTTT. It translates to CASSRTSGSGTGELFF.

V gene TRBV7-9 combines with J gene TRBJ2-1, with D tentatively TRBD2 (6 bases). From germline, CDR1 is SEHNR and CDR2 FQNEAQ (reference sequence). This CDR3 comprises 15 residues. The germline V and J ends were trimmed by 1 base and 1 base, with 8 bases remaining between them. The CDR3 loop is CASSLVSGSYNEQFF. The CDR3 bases are TGTGCCAGCAGCTTAGTTAGCGGATCCTACAATGAGCAGTTCTTC.

The chain links TRBV5-6 to TRBJ1-4, with a weak D call TRBD1 (5 bases). From germline, CDR1 is SGHDT and CDR2 YYEEEE. The CDR3 extends over 15 amino acids. Trimming removed 4 bases from V and 8 bases from J, with 18 bases in between. CDR3 nucleotides: TGTGCCAGCAGCCCCAGGGAGGGTTATTTAGAAAAACTGTTTTTT. Protein product: CASSPREGYLEKLFF.